These 24 T cell receptor beta chains were all obtained from the same sample, sequenced in a study of CD8 T cells in Susac syndrome. Random-hexamer reverse transcription was applied to roughly 0.45 to 1 ug RNA. TCRdb re-called the immunoSEQ multiplex PCR reads through MiXCR, storing one row per CDR3 protein. This table holds 160,000 or so distinct CDR3 sequences, around 94% found once. Sequencing was done on a sample of CD4+ T cells from PBMCs. These receptors came from a human donor with multiple sclerosis.

The V gene is TRBV5-4, the J gene TRBJ2-1, with 10 positions matching TRBD2. This CDR3 spans 15 amino acids. Germline loops: CDR1 SGHNT, CDR2 YYREEE (reference sequence). V trimming: 4 bases; J trimming: 5 bases; junction bases outside the gene matches: 6. CDR3: CASSPSGRYDNEQFF. The CDR3 region has the DNA TGTGCCAGCAGCCCTAGCGGGAGATATGACAATGAGCAGTTCTTC.

The V and J genes are TRBV5-1 and TRBJ2-6; D is undetermined. V was clipped by 6 bases and J by 0 bases, with 7 bases between them. The CDR3 runs to 14 residues. Germline CDR1 is SGHRS and CDR2 is YFSETQ. CDR3 in DNA: TGCGCCAGCATGATCGTCTCTGGGGCCAACGTCCTGACTTTC. Amino acids: CASMIVSGANVLTF.

The gene calls are TRBV6-1 and TRBJ2-5, with D perhaps TRBD2 (6 bases). This CDR3 region has 14 residues. CDR1 is MNHNS, CDR2 SASEGT, per germline. V shed 6 bases and J shed 5 bases, with 16 bases lying between them. CDR3 sequence (DNA): TGTGCCAGCAGCGGCTGGACTGGGGGGGAGACCCAGTACTTC. It encodes CASSGWTGGETQYF.

The V and J genes are TRBV3-1 and TRBJ2-1; 11 positions match TRBD2. The germline gives CDR1 LGHDT, CDR2 YNNKEL (reference sequence). This CDR3 region has 18 residues. Trimming cost V 1 base and J 0 bases; bases outside gene matches: 5. The DNA for the CDR3 is TGTGCCAGCAGCCAAGTACTAGCGGGAGTGTTCTCCTACAATGAGCAGTTCTTC. Its translation is CASSQVLAGVFSYNEQFF.

The chain recombines TRBV30 with TRBJ1-2; 8 nucleotides align to TRBD1. With 3 bases clipped from V and 13 bases from J, the junction kept 7 bases outside the gene matches. Germline V lookup: CDR1 GTSNPN, CDR2 SVGIG (reference sequence). There are 11 residues in the CDR3. CDR3 sequence: CAWSERQGCTF. CDR3 DNA: TGTGCCTGGAGCGAGAGACAGGGGTGCACCTTC. Full variable domain (missing parts from reference TRBV30 and TRBJ1-2): SQTIHQWPATLVQPVGSPLSLECTVEGTSNPNLYWYRQAAGRGLQLLFYSVGIGQISSEVPQNLSASRPQDRQFILSSKKLLLSDSGFYLCAWSERQGCTFGSGTRLTVV.

J is TRBJ1-2 and V is TRBV12-3 or TRBV12-4, with TRBD1 as a possible D gene (6 bases). V gave up 6 bases and J gave up 2 bases, with 16 bases separating them. The CDR3 runs 15 residues. CDR3 bases: TGTGCCAGCAGCAAAACGGACAGCCCAAACTATGGCTACACCTTC. Translating gives CASSKTDSPNYGYTF.

V gene TRBV9 combines with J gene TRBJ1-2; D uncertain. The germline V and J ends were trimmed by 0 bases and 8 bases, with 17 bases remaining between them. Germline V CDR1 and CDR2: SGDLS, YYNGEE. This CDR3 is 15 amino acids long. The CDR3 DNA follows: TGTGCCAGCAGCGTAGTCCCCTTTAGAGGGAAGGGCTACACCTTC. Protein: CASSVVPFRGKGYTF.

The V and J genes are TRBV12-3 or TRBV12-4 and TRBJ1-1; 7 bases map to TRBD1. The CDR3 sequence is 14 residues long. V lost 7 bases to trimming and J lost 2 bases; unmatched junction nucleotides: 7. CDR3 in DNA: TGTGCCAGCACGTACAGGGGTACAAACACTGAAGCTTTCTTT. It translates to CASTYRGTNTEAFF.

This clonotype was recorded only once. The gene calls are TRBV29-1 and TRBJ1-1, with 8 nucleotides matching TRBD1. CDR1 SQVTM and CDR2 ANQGSEA come from the germline V gene. V lost 6 bases and J lost 3; bases outside the gene matches: 6. This CDR3 contains 13 residues. Written as DNA, the CDR3 is TGCAGCGTCAAGGACAGGGAGGACACTGAAGCTTTCTTT. Amino acids: CSVKDREDTEAFF.

CDR3 residues: CSAGTSGRGSEQFF. The DNA of the CDR3 is TGCAGTGCAGGGACTAGCGGGAGGGGGAGTGAGCAGTTCTTC. V and J are TRBV20-1 and TRBJ2-1; TRBD2 matches 16 bases. The CDR3 sequence is 14 residues long. The junction had 5 bases not matched to a gene; V was cut back by 6 bases and J by 9 bases. CDR1 DFQATT and CDR2 SNEGSKA come from the germline V gene (reference sequence).

This chain connects TRBV29-1 to TRBJ1-2, with 9 bases lining up with TRBD1. With 3 bases clipped from V and 0 bases from J, the junction kept 11 bases outside the gene matches. Looked up from germline, CDR1 is SQVTM and CDR2 is ANQGSEA. The CDR3 runs to 17 residues. CDR3 amino acids: CSVDIRLGQGSNYGYTF. In DNA, the CDR3 is TGCAGCGTTGATATTCGTCTGGGACAGGGCTCTAACTATGGCTACACCTTC.

The chain carries TRBV20-1 and TRBJ2-1, with 8 bases that match TRBD1. CDR3 length: 12 amino acids. V dropped 4 bases and J dropped 10; count of bases not matched to a gene: 6. Looked up from germline, CDR1 is DFQATT and CDR2 is SNEGSKA (reference sequence). This CDR3 is CSATRGRGEQFF. CDR3 DNA sequence: TGCAGTGCTACCAGGGGGCGGGGCGAGCAGTTCTTC.

The rearrangement links TRBV28 to TRBJ1-4, with D possibly being TRBD1 (6 bases). The CDR3 runs 14 residues. Germline CDR1 MDHEN, CDR2 SYDVKM. Deletions cut 10 bases from V and 6 bases from J, with 18 bases between. The CDR3 is CATLPGGADEKLFF. CDR3 nucleotide sequence: TGTGCCACCCTACCCGGGGGCGCGGATGAAAAACTGTTTTTT.

The chain couples TRBV29-1 to TRBJ2-2, with 8 bases fitting TRBD1. After removal of 5 bases from V and 1 base from J, the junction contained 3 bases not matched to a gene. The V gene's germline CDR1 is SQVTM and CDR2 ANQGSEA. This CDR3 has 14 residues. CDR3 sequence: CSVYRGVNTGELFF. CDR3 nucleotide sequence: TGCAGCGTTTACAGGGGGGTGAACACCGGGGAGCTGTTTTTT.

This sequence joins TRBV7-2 and TRBJ2-2, with D possibly being TRBD2 (6 bases). The CDR3 is made up of 18 amino acids. CDR1 is SGHTA and CDR2 is FQGNSA in the germline V gene. Trimming removed 5 bases at V and 4 bases at J, with 23 bases between. The CDR3 region is CASSRNAGTFLATGELFF. As DNA, the CDR3 is TGTGCCAGCAGCCGTAATGCCGGGACTTTCTTGGCCACCGGGGAGCTGTTTTTT.

As concerns this clonotype: Germline and junction disagree at one end, which may indicate a read error. V gene TRBV28 combines with J gene TRBJ1-2; TRBD1 is a possible D gene (5 bases). CDR1 MDHEN and CDR2 SYDVKM come from the germline V gene. CDR3 length: 12 amino acids. The DNA for the CDR3 is TGTGCCACCAGTAGACAGAGCTATGGCTACACCTTC. This codes for CATSRQSYGYTF.

This sequence joins TRBV7-2 and TRBJ1-2; D is possibly TRBD1 (6 bases). CDR3 length equals 16 residues. Trimming stripped 5 bases from V and 4 bases from J, with 20 bases between. Germline CDR1 and CDR2: SGHTA and FQGNSA. The chain's CDR3 is CASSVGQQDGPYGYTF. In DNA form, the CDR3 reads TGTGCCAGCAGCGTCGGACAGCAGGATGGGCCCTATGGCTACACCTTC.

This chain links TRBV2 with TRBJ1-1; no clear D. The germline gives CDR1 SNHLY, CDR2 FYNNEI. This CDR3 comprises 13 residues. V was shortened by 9 bases and J by 1 base, with 12 bases between the two germline ends. The DNA for the CDR3 is TGTGCCAGTTCAAAGCAACCGAACACTGAAGCTTTCTTT. Translating it yields CASSKQPNTEAFF.

The chain employs TRBV12-3 or TRBV12-4 and TRBJ1-1; unclear D gene. V lost 5 bases to trimming and J lost 6 bases, with 13 bases between them. This CDR3 is built from 13 residues. The CDR3 DNA is TGTGCCAGCAGTCTCGACATTCCCCCTGAAGCTTTCTTT. Translating it yields CASSLDIPPEAFF.

A single count supports this clonotype. V usage is TRBV30 and J usage is TRBJ2-1; no clear D gene. Trimming cost V 2 bases and J 4 bases, with 15 bases left between them. This CDR3 spans 15 amino acids. Looked up from germline, CDR1 is GTSNPN and CDR2 is SVGIG (reference sequence). CDR3 DNA sequence: TGTGCCTGGAGTTCGGCCAGATACCCTTACAATGAGCAGTTCTTC. It codes for CAWSSARYPYNEQFF.

This rearrangement joins TRBV7-2 to TRBJ1-1, with D unclear. Germline V gene data show CDR1 as SGHTA and CDR2 as FQGNSA. The V and J ends lost 4 bases and 4 bases respectively, with 4 bases between them. The CDR3 contains 11 residues. The CDR3 spells CASSSTTEAFF. DNA of the CDR3: TGTGCCAGCAGCTCCACCACTGAAGCTTTCTTT. The whole variable domain, filled in from reference TRBV7-2 and TRBJ1-1, reads GAGVSQSPSNKVTEKGKDVELRCDPISGHTALYWYRQSLGQGLEFLIYFQGNSAPDKSGLPSDRFSAERTGGSVSTLTIQRTQQEDSAVYLCASSSTTEAFFGQGTRLTVV.

The V call is TRBV30, the J call TRBJ1-1; D is perhaps TRBD1 (6 bases). This CDR3 is 13 amino acids long. Germline V lookup: CDR1 GTSNPN, CDR2 SVGIG (reference sequence). Between the trimmed V and J ends, which lost 2 bases and 10 bases, there was a span of 17 bases. Here the CDR3 reads CAWSQRGLTPAFF. The CDR3 bases are TGTGCCTGGAGTCAACGGGGGCTGACCCCAGCTTTCTTT.

In the case of this clonotype: One end of the junction fails to match germline, which may point to a read error. J is TRBJ2-5 and V is TRBV12-3 or TRBV12-4; no clear D gene. This CDR3 region has 14 residues. This CDR3 reads CASSFAAYQESQYF. The CDR3 DNA sequence: TGTGCCAGCAGTTTTGCGGCCTACCAAGAGTCCCAGTACTTC.

The chain combines TRBV7-2 with TRBJ1-5, with D unclear. Germline values: CDR1 SGHTA, CDR2 FQGNSA. The CDR3 is 13 residues long. Trimming took off 2 bases at V and 5 bases at J, with 7 bases between the two ends. The CDR3 reads CASSLWSDQPQHF. In DNA, the CDR3 is TGTGCCAGCAGCTTATGGTCCGATCAGCCCCAGCATTTT.